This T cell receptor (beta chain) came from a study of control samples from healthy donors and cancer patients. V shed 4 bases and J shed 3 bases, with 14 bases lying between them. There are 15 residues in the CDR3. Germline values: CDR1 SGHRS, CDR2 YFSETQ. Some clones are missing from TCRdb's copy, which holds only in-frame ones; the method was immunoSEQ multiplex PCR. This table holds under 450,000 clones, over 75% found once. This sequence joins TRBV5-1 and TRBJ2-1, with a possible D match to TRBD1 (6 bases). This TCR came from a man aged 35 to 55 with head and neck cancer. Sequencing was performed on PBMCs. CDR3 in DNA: TGCGCCAGCAGCGCTAGTTACAGGGTCTACAATGAGCAGTTCTTC. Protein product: CASSASYRVYNEQFF.